A selection of T cell receptor beta chains follows, all from one sample in a study of T cell responses to AZD1222 COVID-19 vaccine. Profiled with immunoSEQ multiplex PCR; TCRdb holds only in-frame clones, not every one. The data hold some 150,000 clones, with about 90% observed a single time. This specimen was peripheral blood, taken on day 0 of AZD1222 vaccination. Receptors originate from an adult in good health. The CDR3 runs from the conserved cysteine through the conserved F or W. A D gene is named only where the DNA matches it firmly. The size entry is marked missing in some rows and otherwise reads once, few, many or a size class.

size,V,D,J,CDR3,DNA
-,TRBV6-5,-,TRBJ1-6,CASSPGKGYNSPLHF,TGTGCCAGCAGCCCCGGTAAGGGATATAATTCACCCCTCCACTTT
-,TRBV6-5,-,TRBJ1-2,CASSSPQEGYGYTF,TGTGCCAGCAGTTCCCCCCAAGAGGGCTATGGCTACACCTTC
-,TRBV6-1,-,TRBJ2-3,CASSELPKAQYF,TGTGCCAGCAGTGAACTCCCCAAAGCGCAGTATTTT
-,TRBV9,TRBD2,TRBJ2-3,CASSVSPLRGGSTDTQYF,TGTGCCAGCAGCGTGTCCCCCCTCCGGGGAGGGAGCACAGATACGCAGTATTTT
-,TRBV2,TRBD1,TRBJ1-1,CAQRDRGPAFF,TGTGCCCAAAGGGACAGGGGCCCAGCTTTCTTT
-,TRBV2,-,TRBJ1-3,CASKATRGHRTNTIYF,TGTGCCAGCAAGGCCACAAGGGGACACAGAACAAACACCATATATTTT
-,TRBV18,-,TRBJ2-2,CASSPVGNTGELFF,TGTGCCAGCTCACCCGTCGGTAACACCGGGGAGCTGTTTTTT
-,TRBV15,-,TRBJ1-5,CATSRDWFSIHQPQHF,TGTGCCACCAGCAGAGATTGGTTTTCCATTCATCAGCCCCAGCATTTT
-,TRBV7-2,-,TRBJ1-2,CASSLNGGANYGYTF,TGTGCCAGCAGCTTGAATGGGGGGGCTAACTATGGCTACACCTTC
-,TRBV9,TRBD2,TRBJ2-1,CASSQPARGALSSYNEQFF,TGTGCCAGCAGCCAACCTGCGCGGGGGGCCCTCAGCTCCTACAATGAGCAGTTCTTC
once,TRBV9,-,TRBJ1-3,CASSVGVQTGNTIYF,TGTGCCAGCAGCGTGGGGGTTCAGACTGGAAACACCATATATTTT
once,TRBV10-1,TRBD1,TRBJ1-5,CASSETGGNQPQHF,TGCGCCAGCAGTGAGACAGGGGGCAATCAGCCCCAGCATTTT
once,TRBV9,-,TRBJ1-6,CASSVVAQVINSPLHF,TGTGCCAGCAGCGTAGTTGCGCAGGTAATTAATTCACCCCTCCACTTT
-,TRBV6-4,-,TRBJ1-1,CASNIGGMNTEAFF,TGTGCCAGCAATATCGGGGGCATGAACACTGAAGCTTTCTTT
-,TRBV19,-,TRBJ2-2,CASRVSTGELFF,TGTGCCAGTAGGGTTAGCACCGGGGAGCTGTTTTTT
-,TRBV4-3,-,TRBJ1-5,CASSPSFGGRQPQHF,TGCGCCAGCAGCCCGTCTTTCGGGGGACGTCAGCCCCAGCATTTT
-,TRBV7-9,TRBD1,TRBJ1-3,CASSPGQGGGNTIYF,TGTGCCAGCAGCCCTGGACAGGGTGGCGGAAACACCATATATTTT
-,TRBV7-8,-,TRBJ1-3,CASSRGPGVSGNTIYF,TGTGCCAGCAGCCGAGGTCCGGGAGTCTCTGGAAACACCATATATTTT
once,TRBV19,TRBD2,TRBJ2-1,CASSRGLATYNEQFF,TGTGCCAGTAGCAGAGGACTAGCGACTTACAATGAGCAGTTCTTC
-,TRBV29-1,-,TRBJ1-2,CSVQIGVAYGYTF,TGCAGCGTCCAAATCGGGGTTGCCTATGGCTACACCTTC
-,TRBV6-5,-,TRBJ1-6,CASQQDRDSPLHF,TGTGCCAGCCAACAGGATCGGGATTCACCCCTCCACTTT
-,TRBV6-6,TRBD1,TRBJ1-2,CASSYPGGDGYTF,TGTGCCAGCAGTTACCCAGGGGGCGACGGCTACACCTTC
-,TRBV16,-,TRBJ1-1,CASSLQMNTEAFF,TGTGCCAGCAGCCTACAAATGAACACTGAAGCTTTCTTT
-,TRBV5-1,TRBD2,TRBJ2-1,CASSLTSGAYNEQFF,TGCGCCAGCAGCCTGACTAGCGGGGCGTACAATGAGCAGTTCTTC
-,TRBV7-2,TRBD1,TRBJ1-3,CASSHRGRSISSGNTIYF,TGTGCCAGCAGTCACAGGGGTCGATCAATTAGCTCTGGAAACACCATATATTTT
-,TRBV28,-,TRBJ2-7,CASIAGGRHSYEQYF,TGTGCCAGCATTGCTGGCGGCAGACACTCCTACGAGCAGTACTTC
-,TRBV18,TRBD1,TRBJ1-5,CASSPGQNNQPQHF,TGTGCCAGCTCACCGGGACAGAATAATCAGCCCCAGCATTTT